This T cell receptor beta chain was captured by sequencing in a study of response to subunit inactivated influenza vaccine. TCRdb re-derived calls from the RT-PCR reads in MiXCR, one entry per CDR3 protein. The sample holds roughly 500,000 distinct CDR3 sequences, approximately 15% seen once. There are a few counts of this clonotype. This CDR3 contains 13 residues. V lost 6 bases and J lost 5, with 13 bases in between. Germline V gene data show CDR1 as KGHSH and CDR2 as LQKENI. This TCR derives from a man between 50 and 75 years old who received an inactivated influenza vaccine. The chain couples TRBV18 to TRBJ2-5, with D unclear. The material was CD4+ T cells sorted from PBMCs, obtained roughly 24 months after vaccination. The CDR3 reads CASSQWSRETQYF. The CDR3 DNA reads TGTGCCAGCTCTCAATGGTCGAGGGAGACCCAGTACTTC.